This TCR beta chain was sequenced during a study of identical twins. Germline V gene lookup returns CDR1 SQVTM and CDR2 ANQGSEA. The CDR3 loop spans 12 amino acids. Template switching (which added a universal primer site) was used, and cDNA carried unique molecular identifiers. TCRdb re-called the 5' RACE reads with MiXCR, one entry per CDR3 protein. This table holds about 690,000 distinct CDR3 sequences, over 5% found once. Study findings and constraints: Among beta out-of-frame sequences, excess sharing between twins appeared weaker. Shared out-of-frame alpha sequences (those common to twins) showed excess low generation probability.

Healthy Caucasian individuals made up all the donors. This clonotype was seen a few times. Its matching antigen is unknown. The clonotype originates from a man aged 18 to 35 in good health. The gene calls are TRBV29-1 and TRBJ1-2; D remains ambiguous. The source material was naive T cells sorted from blood. The DNA for the CDR3 is TGCACCGACCGTTGGGCAGCAGGTGGCTACACCTTC. As protein: CTDRWAAGGYTF.